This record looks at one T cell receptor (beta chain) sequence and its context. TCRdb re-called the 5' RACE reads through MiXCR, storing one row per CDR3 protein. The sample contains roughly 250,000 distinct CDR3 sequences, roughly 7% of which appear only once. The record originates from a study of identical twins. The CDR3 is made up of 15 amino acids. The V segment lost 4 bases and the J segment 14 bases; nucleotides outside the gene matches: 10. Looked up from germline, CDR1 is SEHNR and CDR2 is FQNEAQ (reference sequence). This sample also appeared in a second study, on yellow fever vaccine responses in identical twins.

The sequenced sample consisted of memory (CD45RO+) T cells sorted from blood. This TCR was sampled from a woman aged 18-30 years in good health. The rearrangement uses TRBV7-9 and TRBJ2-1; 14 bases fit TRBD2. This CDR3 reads CASSSGLAGASVEFF. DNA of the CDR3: TGTGCCAGCAGCTCGGGACTAGCGGGAGCATCCGTGGAGTTCTTC.